A single sample gave rise to the 9 T cell receptor beta chains below, sequenced in a study of blood T cell repertoires in COVID-19. This table comes from immunoSEQ multiplex PCR, and its TCRdb copy is limited to in-frame clones, with some not included. There are around 280,000 clones in the sample; 70% to 90% occur only once, and roughly 1.3% lies in the top ten. The specimen was peripheral blood. The receptors shown here come from a man aged 70-80 years with acute or convalescent COVID-19.

V gene TRBV27 combines with J gene TRBJ1-1; D gene ambiguous. CDR1 and CDR2 from the germline V gene are MNHEY and SMNVEV (reference sequence). The CDR3 consists of 13 residues. V lost 7 bases and J 1 base, leaving 10 bases between the germline ends. The CDR3 bases are TGTGCCAGCAACAGTCTATCGAACACTGAAGCTTTCTTT. This gives the protein CASNSLSNTEAFF.

The rearrangement joins TRBV6-1 to TRBJ2-1; 12 nucleotides line up with TRBD2. Germline CDR1 reads MNHNS; CDR2 reads SASEGT. V shed 4 bases and J 0 bases; nucleotides not matched to a gene: 7. The CDR3 is 18 residues long. As DNA, the CDR3 is TGTGCCAGCAGTGTATTCGCGACTAGCGGGAGCTCCTACAATGAGCAGTTCTTC. Translating gives CASSVFATSGSSYNEQFF.

The chain has TRBV4-2 and TRBJ2-1; 8 positions agree with TRBD2. The CDR3 has 15 residues. The germline gives CDR1 LGHNA, CDR2 YNFKEQ. With 4 bases clipped from V and 3 bases from J, the junction kept 5 bases outside the gene matches. The chain's CDR3 is CASSPGGGDYNEQFF. In nucleotides, the CDR3 is TGTGCCAGCAGCCCGGGAGGGGGGGACTACAATGAGCAGTTCTTC.

The V gene is TRBV5-1, the J gene TRBJ2-3; 8 bases map to TRBD1. Losses at the gene ends were 4 bases for V and 1 base for J; bases not matched to a gene: 8. The CDR3 covers 16 residues. CDR1 is SGHRS, CDR2 YFSETQ, per germline. The CDR3 nucleotides are TGCGCCAGCAGCCCACCCGGGACAGGCCGCACAGATACGCAGTATTTT. Amino acids: CASSPPGTGRTDTQYF.

The genes are TRBV5-1 and TRBJ1-6; 7 bases are shared with TRBD1. Germline-derived CDR1 and CDR2 are SGHRS and YFSETQ. The CDR3 is 16 residues long. The V gene end was trimmed by 0 bases and the J gene end by 6 bases; junction bases not matched to a gene: 6. CDR3 sequence (DNA): TGCGCCAGCAGCTTGGACGGGACAGCAATTAATTCACCCCTCCACTTT. Translation gives CASSLDGTAINSPLHF.

This clone was observed a single time. Other DNA sequences in this sample translate to the same CDR3. The CDR3 coding sequence is TGTGCCATCAGTGGACTAGCGGGAGTCACAGATACGCAGTATTTT. Residues: CAISGLAGVTDTQYF. The chain recombines TRBV10-3 with TRBJ2-3; 12 positions match TRBD2. The CDR3 sequence is 15 residues long. The V gene's germline CDR1 is ENHRY and CDR2 SYGVKD. With V trimmed by 4 bases and J by 2 bases, 1 base remained unmatched.

The chain links TRBV6-5 to TRBJ2-2; possibly TRBD1 for D (5 bases). Deletions cut 8 bases from V and 3 bases from J, with 16 bases between. CDR1 is MNHEY and CDR2 is SVGAGI in the germline V gene. The CDR3 is 15 residues long. CDR3 protein: CASQGPRVDTGELFF. DNA of the CDR3: TGTGCCAGCCAAGGACCCAGGGTGGACACCGGGGAGCTGTTTTTT.

The chain uses TRBV28 and TRBJ2-5; 8 positions agree with TRBD1. The germline gives CDR1 MDHEN, CDR2 SYDVKM. V gave up 8 bases and J gave up 3 bases; unmatched junction bases: 8. The CDR3 length is 14 residues. Here the CDR3 reads CASGHRDRKETQYF. The CDR3 coding sequence is TGTGCCAGCGGCCACAGGGACAGGAAAGAGACCCAGTACTTC.

This clone has a single count. The chain joins TRBV7-2 to TRBJ1-2; 10 bases align to TRBD1. Germline CDR1 SGHTA, CDR2 FQGNSA. CDR3 length equals 15 residues. Trimming removed 7 bases from V and 6 bases from J; junction bases left unmatched: 11. For the CDR3, the DNA is TGTGCCAGCAACCATGACAGGGGGCTATCGGATGGCTACACCTTC. It codes for CASNHDRGLSDGYTF.